The 17 T cell receptor beta chains below come from one sample, sequenced in a study of shared clonotypes between healthy human individuals. The table came from immunoSEQ multiplex PCR; TCRdb's copy has only in-frame clones and leaves some out. The table shows 550,000 to 800,000 clones, with about 90% occurring only once. Material for sequencing was memory CD8+ T cells from PBMCs. Subset in this sample: CD45RO+ cells pooled with CCR7-negative TemRA cells. These receptors all stem from a man aged 18-30 years in good health. Some clones in this sample may be carry-over from other donors' samples.

The rearrangement uses TRBV7-3 and TRBJ2-3; D ambiguous. Germline V gene lookup returns CDR1 SGHTA and CDR2 FQGTGA. This CDR3 spans 16 amino acids. The V end lost 1 base, the J end lost 0 bases, and 11 bases lay between the germline ends. The CDR3 DNA sequence: TGTGCCAGCAGCTTAATTGGCTCCCCTAGCACAGATACGCAGTATTTT. Translated, it gives CASSLIGSPSTDTQYF.

The genes are TRBV6-6 and TRBJ2-5; 8 positions agree with TRBD1. The CDR3 loop spans 13 amino acids. The V segment lost 6 bases and the J segment 6 bases; nucleotides outside the gene matches: 6. Germline V lookup: CDR1 MNHNY, CDR2 SVGAGI (reference sequence). The CDR3 DNA is TGTGCCAGCAGCCCCGACAGGGGACAGACCCAGTACTTC. This encodes CASSPDRGQTQYF.

The chain is built from TRBV10-3 and TRBJ2-2, with TRBD2 identical over 11 bases. J lost 7 bases, V lost 2 bases, and 6 bases had no gene match. In germline, CDR1 is ENHRY, CDR2 SYGVKD. This CDR3 is built from 16 residues. The CDR3 DNA reads as TGTGCCATCAGTGAGCCTCTAGCGGGAGGAATCGGGGAGCTGTTTTTT. Translated: CAISEPLAGGIGELFF.

This chain connects TRBV11-2 to TRBJ1-3; unclear D gene. CDR3 size: 16 residues. Trimming pared 3 bases from V and 3 bases from J, leaving 15 bases between. Germline-derived CDR1 and CDR2 are SGHAT and FQNNGV. This CDR3 reads CASSFKRGVGGNTIYF. CDR3 DNA: TGTGCCAGCAGCTTTAAACGGGGAGTTGGTGGAAACACCATATATTTT.

This clone was observed many times. The chain combines TRBV9 with TRBJ1-1; TRBD1 matches at 7 bases. Germline V gene data show CDR1 as SGDLS and CDR2 as YYNGEE. Trimming took 3 bases from V and 1 from J; bases not matched to a gene: 9. The CDR3 consists of 16 residues. CDR3 DNA sequence: TGTGCCAGCAGCGGAGACAGGGTTGGCCCGAACACTGAAGCTTTCTTT. Protein: CASSGDRVGPNTEAFF.

A word on this clone: Given a much more abundant clone one base away, this may be a read error. The chain links TRBV11-2 to TRBJ1-1; D is ambiguous. Trimming stripped 1 base from V and 5 bases from J, with 8 bases between. Germline CDR1 is SGHAT and CDR2 is FQNNGV. This CDR3 region has 13 residues. CDR3: CASSLGWRTEAFF. DNA of the CDR3: TGTGCCAGCAGCTTAGGGTGGCGGACTGAAGCTTTCTTT.

This clone was observed a single time. The V call is TRBV27, the J call TRBJ2-1, with 13 bases lining up with TRBD2. This CDR3 contains 14 residues. Germline V gives CDR1 MNHEY, CDR2 SMNVEV (reference sequence). The trim removed 6 bases at V and 10 bases at J, leaving 6 bases unmatched. CDR3 sequence: CASRWTSGSREQFF. The CDR3 DNA reads TGTGCCAGCAGGTGGACTAGCGGGAGTCGAGAGCAGTTCTTC.

The CDR3, as DNA: TGTGCCAGCAGCCGCGGGACTAGCGGATACAATGAGCAGTTCTTC. Translation gives CASSRGTSGYNEQFF. The rearrangement uses TRBV7-2 and TRBJ2-1; TRBD2 matches 11 bases. With V trimmed by 5 bases and J by 4 bases, 4 bases remained unmatched. This CDR3 spans 15 amino acids. CDR1 and CDR2 (germline): SGHTA, FQGNSA.

V and J are TRBV7-8 and TRBJ2-7, with no clear D. Germline V gene data show CDR1 as SGHVS and CDR2 as FQNEAQ. Trimming removed 5 bases at V and 5 bases at J, with 13 bases between. The CDR3 is 13 residues long. CDR3 nucleotides: TGTGCCAGCAGCGCCCCTCAGCCCCACGAGCAGTACTTC. Its protein is CASSAPQPHEQYF. Filled out from reference TRBV7-8 and TRBJ2-7, the complete variable domain reads GAGVSQSPRYKVAKRGQDVALRCDPISGHVSLFWYQQALGQGPEFLTYFQNEAQLDKSGLPSDRFFAERPEGSVSTLKIQRTQQEDSAVYLCASSAPQPHEQYFGPGTRLTVT.

The genes are TRBV27 and TRBJ1-4; D gene ambiguous. This CDR3 comprises 13 residues. The germline V gene has CDR1 MNHEY and CDR2 SMNVEV (reference sequence). V lost 4 bases to trimming and J lost 6 bases, with 9 bases between them. CDR3 residues: CASSSWEDEKLFF. The CDR3 nucleotides read TGTGCCAGCAGTTCGTGGGAAGATGAAAAACTGTTTTTT. The whole variable domain, remainder taken from reference TRBV27 and TRBJ1-4, is EAQVTQNPRYLITVTGKKLTVTCSQNMNHEYMSWYRQDPGLGLRQIYYSMNVEVTDKGDVPEGYKVSRKEKRNFPLILESPSPNQTSLYFCASSSWEDEKLFFGSGTQLSVL.

This sequence joins TRBV5-1 and TRBJ1-1, with D possibly matching TRBD1 (5 bases). CDR3 length equals 17 residues. Deletions cut 0 bases from V and 0 bases from J, with 15 bases between. Per the germline V gene, CDR1 is SGHRS and CDR2 is YFSETQ. Here the CDR3 DNA reads TGCGCCAGCAGCTTGGGAGGTTATAGGGGAATGAACACTGAAGCTTTCTTT. It encodes CASSLGGYRGMNTEAFF.

V and J are TRBV11-3 and TRBJ2-1; D could derive from TRBD1 or TRBD2 (5 bases each). Deletions cut 5 bases from V and 4 bases from J, with 15 bases between. Germline V CDR1 and CDR2: SGHNT, YENEEA. This CDR3 has 15 amino acids. CDR3 sequence: CASSPRDAGYNEQFF. The DNA for the CDR3 is TGTGCCAGCAGCCCTAGGGACGCAGGGTACAATGAGCAGTTCTTC.

This chain joins TRBV2 and TRBJ2-1; D could derive from TRBD1 or TRBD2 (5 bases each). CDR3 length: 16 residues. V gave up 1 base and J gave up 9 bases, with 19 bases separating them. Germline V gene data show CDR1 as SNHLY and CDR2 as FYNNEI. This chain's CDR3 is CASSEVRGWYGGEQFF. The CDR3 DNA reads TGTGCCAGCAGTGAAGTCCGGGGATGGTATGGGGGTGAGCAGTTCTTC.

The V and J genes are TRBV6-5 and TRBJ1-4; D unresolved. V shed 5 bases and J shed 8 bases, with 9 bases lying between them. The CDR3 is 12 amino acids. The germline V gene encodes CDR1 MNHEY and CDR2 SVGAGI. CDR3 residues: CASSPNGEKLFF. CDR3 in DNA: TGTGCCAGCAGTCCTAACGGGGAAAAACTGTTTTTT.

V is TRBV6-5 and J is TRBJ2-1; 8 bases are shared with TRBD1. This CDR3 has 13 amino acids. Unmatched junction bases numbered 7, after V lost 7 bases and J lost 8 bases. CDR1 and CDR2 (germline): MNHEY, SVGAGI. The DNA of the CDR3 is TGTGCCAGCACGGACAGGGACGGTGATGAGCAGTTCTTC. Protein product: CASTDRDGDEQFF.

The gene calls are TRBV30 and TRBJ1-1, with a weak D call TRBD1 (6 bases). V lost 3 bases and J lost 5, with 13 bases in between. CDR1 and CDR2 (germline): GTSNPN, SVGIG (reference sequence). This CDR3 has 13 amino acids. The CDR3: CAWREQGWTEAFF. DNA of the CDR3: TGTGCCTGGAGAGAACAGGGTTGGACTGAAGCTTTCTTT.

The V call is TRBV4-1, the J call TRBJ2-7; 7 bases are shared with TRBD1. V lost 3 bases, J lost 0 bases, and 11 bases stayed unmatched. The CDR3 length is 17 residues. Looked up from germline, CDR1 is MGHRA and CDR2 is YSYEKL. The CDR3 spells CASSQKAGTAISYEQYF. The CDR3 nucleotides read TGCGCCAGCAGCCAGAAAGCCGGGACAGCGATCTCCTACGAGCAGTACTTC.